This T cell receptor beta chain was observed in a study of shared clonotypes between healthy human individuals. About the study: The donor pool was made up of a couple of women and three men aged 18 to 49. Per donor, three plates held CD4 naive cells, three held CD4 memory, two held CD8 naive and one held CD8 memory.

General study findings and limits: The sharing of 4.5% to 5.5% of naive CD4 clonotypes was seen across a handful of donors.

As to this clone: No antigen is known for it.

The protocol was immunoSEQ multiplex PCR, while the TCRdb copy is restricted to in-frame clones and leaves out a portion. The sample gives about 2.4 million clones, over 85% of which show up once; about 0.34% is in the top ten. Germline-derived CDR1 and CDR2 are KGHSH and LQKENI. Trimming took 3 bases from V and 2 from J, leaving 34 bases between them. This CDR3 has 22 amino acids. The chain recombines TRBV18 with TRBJ1-2; D possibly corresponds to TRBD1 (6 bases). Input material: naive CD4+ T cells from PBMCs. Noted subset: CD45RA+ positively selected. The receptor comes from a man younger than 35 in good health. Some clones in this sample may be carry-over from other donors' samples. CDR3 bases: TGTGCCAGCTCACCGTCCAAACCACTACCGGGACACCCAACGGGGATCAACTATGGCTACACCTTC. Translation: CASSPSKPLPGHPTGINYGYTF.